This T cell receptor beta chain was identified in a study of T cell repertoires in cytomegalovirus infection. This clonotype was picked up a small number of times. Antigen specificity is unknown. V trimming: 0 bases; J trimming: 3 bases; junction bases outside the gene matches: 4. The CDR3 spans 17 residues. The germline gives CDR1 LNHNV, CDR2 YYDKDF (reference sequence). Each CDR3 protein is one row after TCRdb ran MiXCR on the reads. The sample holds fewer than 950,000 distinct CDR3 sequences, around a third seen once. This chain connects TRBV15 to TRBJ2-6; 8 bases fit TRBD1. The source is a human donor in good health (CMV status not recorded). Some clones in this sample may be carry-over from other donors' samples. Sequencing used cultured CD8+ T cells from PBMCs, obtained from culture after CMV antigen stimulation. The CDR3 DNA is TGTGCCACCAGCAGAGACAGGGGGCTTAGTGGGGCCAACGTCCTGACTTTC. Translating gives CATSRDRGLSGANVLTF.